Presented here are 23 T cell receptor beta chains from one specimen sequenced in a study of CD8 T cells in ankylosing spondylitis. These receptors have no identified antigens. TCRdb ran MiXCR on the 5' RACE reads and lists one entry per CDR3 protein. The sample consists of 650,000 to 800,000 distinct CDR3 sequences, around 20% of them appearing once. The study, taken as a whole, reports: Ankylosing spondylitis blood appeared to carry a characteristic TCR beta motif of several highly homologous variants.

Sequencing input: blood, either unsorted or a sorted T cell fraction (not recorded which). The receptors were gathered from a male donor with ankylosing spondylitis.

This clonotype occurred a few times. V and J are TRBV27 and TRBJ2-6, with 10 bases matching TRBD1. The ends lost 6 bases at V and 3 bases at J; junction bases unmatched: 2. In germline, CDR1 is MNHEY, CDR2 SMNVEV (reference sequence). CDR3 length: 15 residues. The CDR3 protein is CASSGTGVGANVLTF. CDR3 nucleotide sequence: TGTGCCAGCAGCGGGACAGGGGTTGGGGCCAACGTCCTGACTTTC. The full variable domain, its missing parts supplied by reference TRBV27 and TRBJ2-6, is EAQVTQNPRYLITVTGKKLTVTCSQNMNHEYMSWYRQDPGLGLRQIYYSMNVEVTDKGDVPEGYKVSRKEKRNFPLILESPSPNQTSLYFCASSGTGVGANVLTFGAGSRLTVL.

This clonotype was seen a few times. This sequence joins TRBV6-5 and TRBJ2-1, with 10 bases that match TRBD2. Trimming removed 0 bases from V and 8 bases from J; junction bases left unmatched: 10. The CDR3 runs 17 residues. The germline V gene has CDR1 MNHEY and CDR2 SVGAGI. The CDR3 coding sequence is TGTGCCAGCAGTTACTCGCCCCTTAGCGGGGGGCACGATGAGCAGTTCTTC. Translation: CASSYSPLSGGHDEQFF.

This clonotype has a handful of counts. This chain uses TRBV7-2 with TRBJ2-1; a weak D match, TRBD1 (6 bases). This CDR3 is built from 13 residues. Germline lookup yields CDR1 SGHTA and CDR2 FQGNSA. V was shortened by 5 bases and J by 6 bases, with 11 bases between the two germline ends. CDR3 amino acids: CASSGQIGNEQFF. In nucleotides, the CDR3 is TGTGCCAGCAGCGGACAGATTGGCAATGAGCAGTTCTTC.

V and J are TRBV29-1 and TRBJ2-3, with 7 positions matching TRBD2. The CDR3 has 13 amino acids. V was pared by 3 bases and J by 4 bases, with 4 bases of the junction left unmatched. Germline CDR1 reads SQVTM; CDR2 reads ANQGSEA. This chain's CDR3 is CSVEWEGPDTQYF. CDR3 in DNA: TGCAGCGTTGAGTGGGAGGGCCCAGATACGCAGTATTTT.

V gene TRBV10-2 combines with J gene TRBJ2-5; D tentatively fits TRBD1 or TRBD2 (5 bases each). Trimming stripped 8 bases from V and 0 bases from J, with 13 bases between. The CDR3 contains 14 residues. Germline CDR1 is WSHSY and CDR2 is SAAADI. Here the CDR3 DNA reads TGCGCCAGCCCCTCTTGGGGGTACCAAGAGACCCAGTACTTC. Protein: CASPSWGYQETQYF.

The CDR3 nucleotides are TGTGCCAGCAGCGTAGCCCCGGGACTAGCGTCGGATGAGCAGTTCTTC. Translated: CASSVAPGLASDEQFF. The rearrangement uses TRBV9 and TRBJ2-1; 10 nucleotides line up with TRBD2. Trimming at V came to 0 bases and at J to 8 bases, leaving 8 bases not matched to a gene. The CDR3 consists of 16 residues. The germline CDR1 and CDR2 sequences are SGDLS and YYNGEE.

This clonotype was counted between two and nine times. The chain recombines TRBV5-6 with TRBJ2-1, with D possibly being TRBD2 (5 bases). The CDR3 consists of 16 residues. From germline, CDR1 is SGHDT and CDR2 YYEEEE. V gave up 1 base and J gave up 4 bases, with 15 bases separating them. Here the CDR3 DNA reads TGTGCCAGCAGCTTGTGGGCGCGACGGGGATACAATGAGCAGTTCTTC. It encodes CASSLWARRGYNEQFF.

This clonotype was recorded many times. V and J are TRBV18 and TRBJ1-1; TRBD1 is a possible D gene (6 bases). Germline values: CDR1 KGHSH, CDR2 LQKENI. Trimming removed 0 bases from V and 0 bases from J, with 11 bases in between. The CDR3 is made up of 16 amino acids. Here the CDR3 reads CASSPPGQGLNTEAFF. The CDR3 DNA follows: TGTGCCAGCTCACCACCCGGCCAGGGGCTGAACACTGAAGCTTTCTTT. The variable domain in full, with the rest retrieved from reference TRBV18 and TRBJ1-1, is NAGVMQNPRHLVRRRGQEARLRCSPMKGHSHVYWYRQLPEEGLKFMVYLQKENIIDESGMPKERFSAEFPKEGPSILRIQQVVRGDSAAYFCASSPPGQGLNTEAFFGQGTRLTVV.

V and J are TRBV20-1 and TRBJ2-7; D uncertain. Trimming left V 6 bases short and J 7 bases short, with 16 bases between. CDR3 length equals 12 residues. Germline CDR1 DFQATT, CDR2 SNEGSKA (reference sequence). CDR3 sequence reads: CSAQPRGWEQYF. In DNA form, the CDR3 reads TGCAGTGCCCAACCCCGTGGGTGGGAGCAGTACTTC.

CDR3 sequence reads: CASSVYPVDTQYF. CDR3 in DNA: TGTGCCAGCAGCGTCTATCCGGTGGATACGCAGTATTTT. This chain connects TRBV9 to TRBJ2-3; D is ambiguous. Germline V gene sequence: CDR1 SGDLS, CDR2 YYNGEE. V lost 2 bases and J 6 bases, leaving 10 bases between the germline ends. The CDR3 totals 13 residues. The whole variable domain, filled in from reference TRBV9 and TRBJ2-3, reads DSGVTQTPKHLITATGQRVTLRCSPRSGDLSVYWYQQSLDQGLQFLIQYYNGEERAKGNILERFSAQQFPDLHSELNLSSLELGDSALYFCASSVYPVDTQYFGPGTRLTVL.

The chain has TRBV2 and TRBJ2-7; D tentatively reads TRBD1 or TRBD2 (6 bases each). CDR1 SNHLY and CDR2 FYNNEI come from the germline V gene. This CDR3 is built from 15 residues. The V end lost 3 bases, the J end lost 7 bases, and 19 bases lay between the germline ends. This chain's CDR3 is CASSDNGGRLLEQYF. The CDR3 DNA is TGTGCCAGCAGTGATAACGGGGGCCGTCTGCTTGAGCAGTACTTC.

The rearrangement joins TRBV6-2 or TRBV6-3 to TRBJ1-1; D ambiguous. Deletions cut 3 bases from V and 8 bases from J, with 16 bases between. From germline, CDR1 is MNHEY and CDR2 SVGEGT. The length of the CDR3 is 14 residues. In DNA form, the CDR3 reads TGTGCCAGCAGTTATACCGGGATTCAAGAGGAAGCTTTCTTT. The encoded protein is CASSYTGIQEEAFF.

Turning to this clonotype: A much larger clone lies a single base off, so this may be a read error. The chain links TRBV5-1 to TRBJ2-4; TRBD1 is a possible D gene (6 bases). Per the germline V gene, CDR1 is SGHRS and CDR2 is YFSETQ. The CDR3 is 13 residues long. V was pared by 1 base and J by 12 bases, with 14 bases between. DNA of the CDR3: TGCGCCAGCAGCTTGACCATAGGGGACAATCAGTACTTC. Translated: CASSLTIGDNQYF. Drawing the rest from reference TRBV5-1 and TRBJ2-4, the complete variable domain is KAGVTQTPRYLIKTRGQQVTLSCSPISGHRSVSWYQQTPGQGLQFLFEYFSETQRNKGNFPGRFSGRQFSNSRSEMNVSTLELGDSALYLCASSLTIGDNQYFGAGTRLSVL.

This clonotype was observed a handful of times. V usage is TRBV29-1 and J usage is TRBJ2-1; 11 bases agree with TRBD1. CDR3 length: 15 residues. Germline values: CDR1 SQVTM, CDR2 ANQGSEA. The trim removed 2 bases at V and 3 bases at J, leaving 3 bases unmatched. Here the CDR3 reads CSVESDRGLYNEQFF. For the CDR3, the DNA is TGCAGCGTTGAATCGGACAGGGGGCTCTACAATGAGCAGTTCTTC.

This clonotype was counted only a few times. This rearrangement joins TRBV5-1 to TRBJ2-5; 7 nucleotides agree with TRBD2. J was trimmed by 2 bases and V by 2 bases; bases with no gene match: 6. CDR3 length: 15 residues. Germline V gene data show CDR1 as SGHRS and CDR2 as YFSETQ. The CDR3 loop is CASSFVGGPQETQYF. The CDR3 DNA sequence: TGCGCCAGCAGCTTCGTGGGAGGGCCTCAAGAGACCCAGTACTTC.

This clonotype was seen at least ten times. This chain links TRBV9 with TRBJ1-2; D perhaps matches TRBD1 (5 bases). Trimming stripped 3 bases from V and 4 bases from J, with 16 bases between. The CDR3 extends over 15 amino acids. Germline values: CDR1 SGDLS, CDR2 YYNGEE. CDR3 DNA sequence: TGTGCCAGCAGCGCCCAGGAGGGGCTAGGCTATGGCTACACCTTC. Translating it yields CASSAQEGLGYGYTF.

The chain recombines TRBV12-3 or TRBV12-4 with TRBJ2-5; D gene ambiguous. The CDR3 is made up of 11 amino acids. Between the trimmed V and J ends, which lost 4 bases and 5 bases, there was a span of 5 bases. CDR3 sequence reads: CASSSDETQYF. The DNA of the CDR3 is TGTGCCAGCAGTTCCGATGAGACCCAGTACTTC.

This chain connects TRBV12-3 or TRBV12-4 to TRBJ2-3; 7 positions match TRBD2. With V trimmed by 8 bases and J by 3 bases, 14 bases remained unmatched. The CDR3 is made up of 16 amino acids. CDR3 loop: CASFDRLGGETDTQYF. The CDR3, as DNA: TGTGCCAGCTTCGATCGTCTGGGGGGGGAAACAGATACGCAGTATTTT.

V gene TRBV6-5 combines with J gene TRBJ1-1; possible D gene TRBD1, 5 bases. Germline V gene lookup returns CDR1 MNHEY and CDR2 SVGAGI. The CDR3 sequence is 16 residues long. V was shortened by 2 bases and J by 2 bases, with 15 bases between the two germline ends. In DNA form, the CDR3 reads TGTGCCAGCAGTTACCGCAGGGAAGGAGGAAACACTGAAGCTTTCTTT. This gives the protein CASSYRREGGNTEAFF.

The rearrangement joins TRBV19 to TRBJ1-2; D is possibly TRBD1 (5 bases). V gave up 7 bases and J gave up 5 bases, with 17 bases separating them. The germline gives CDR1 LNHDA, CDR2 SQIVND (reference sequence). The CDR3 loop spans 14 amino acids. The CDR3 DNA reads as TGTGCCAGTACCGACAGAGCCTCTGGTTATGGCTACACCTTC. Translated: CASTDRASGYGYTF.

This clonotype came up a few times. The genes are TRBV20-1 and TRBJ1-1; D remains unclear. Germline V gene data show CDR1 as DFQATT and CDR2 as SNEGSKA (reference sequence). CDR3 length: 13 residues. V lost 5 bases to trimming and J lost 1 base, with 11 bases between them. The CDR3 coding sequence is TGCAGTGCTCCTTTTCGGGGGAACACTGAAGCTTTCTTT. This sequence encodes CSAPFRGNTEAFF.

This clonotype came up many times. V is TRBV28 and J is TRBJ2-3, with a tentative D call TRBD1 (5 bases). V was cut by 5 bases and J by 2 bases, with 20 bases left in between. This CDR3 has 17 amino acids. Germline values: CDR1 MDHEN, CDR2 SYDVKM. The CDR3 nucleotides are TGTGCCAGCAGTCCGTCAGGGTCTACAGGCCCCACAGATACGCAGTATTTT. It codes for CASSPSGSTGPTDTQYF.

The chain uses TRBV12-3 or TRBV12-4 and TRBJ2-7; possibly TRBD2 for D (6 bases). The germline V and J ends were trimmed by 5 bases and 5 bases, with 10 bases remaining between them. CDR3 length equals 12 residues. The CDR3 is CASSPGSNEQYF. Here the CDR3 DNA reads TGTGCCAGCAGTCCCGGGAGCAACGAGCAGTACTTC.